This TCR beta chain was sequenced during a study of T cell repertoires in cytomegalovirus infection. Whole-study context: The study used recently identified HLA-C-restricted and well-studied HLA-B-restricted CMV epitopes. Indications of both CMV infection and matching HLA type were provided by public TCR beta signatures.

Looked up from germline, CDR1 is ENHRY and CDR2 is SYGVKD. This CDR3 is built from 13 residues. V lost 3 bases, J lost 4 bases, and 2 bases stayed unmatched. Whole-study findings and limits: Cumulative frequency of public TCR beta families picked out carriers of CMV plus the relevant HLA.

One entry per CDR3 protein results from TCRdb running MiXCR on the reads. Found here are about 770,000 distinct CDR3 sequences, roughly 28% of them singletons; the top ten hold about an eighth. In regard to this clonotype: Its antigen is as yet unknown.

The specimen comprised cultured CD8+ T cells from PBMCs, sampled from culture after CMV antigen stimulation. J is TRBJ2-5 and V is TRBV10-3; TRBD1 aligns across 7 bases. The source of this sequence is a human donor in good health (CMV status not recorded). Some clones in this sample may be carry-over from other donors' samples. CDR3 sequence (DNA): TGTGCCATCAGTGATGAGGGGGCAGAGACCCAGTACTTC. Translated, it gives CAISDEGAETQYF.